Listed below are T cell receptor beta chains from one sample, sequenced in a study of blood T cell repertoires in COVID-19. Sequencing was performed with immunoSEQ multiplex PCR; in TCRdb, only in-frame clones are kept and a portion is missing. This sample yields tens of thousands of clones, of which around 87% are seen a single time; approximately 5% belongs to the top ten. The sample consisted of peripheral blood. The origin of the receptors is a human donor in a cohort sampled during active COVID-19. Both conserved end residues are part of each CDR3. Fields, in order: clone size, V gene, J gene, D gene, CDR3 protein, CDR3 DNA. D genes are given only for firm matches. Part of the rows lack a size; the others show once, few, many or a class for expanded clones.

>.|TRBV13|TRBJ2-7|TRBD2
CASSSTGTSGSYEQYF
TGTGCCAGCAGCTCAACCGGGACTAGCGGCTCCTACGAGCAGTACTTC
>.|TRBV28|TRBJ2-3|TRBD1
CASTSSIVGDRGYLGSTDTQYF
TGTGCCAGCACCTCATCAATTGTTGGGGACAGGGGGTATCTAGGCTCCACAGATACGCAGTATTTT
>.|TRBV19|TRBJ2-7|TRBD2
CASRAGGGRAYEQYF
TGTGCCAGTCGGGCCGGAGGCGGGAGGGCCTACGAGCAGTACTTC
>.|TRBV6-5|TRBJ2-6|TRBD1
CASSSGGAGANVLTF
TGTGCCAGCAGTTCAGGGGGCGCTGGGGCCAACGTCCTGACTTTC
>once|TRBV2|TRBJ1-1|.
CASTREVGTEAFF
TGTGCCAGCACGCGGGAAGTTGGCACTGAAGCTTTCTTT
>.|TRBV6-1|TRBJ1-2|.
CASSERLVYGYTF
TGTGCCAGCAGTGAGCGTTTAGTCTATGGCTACACCTTC
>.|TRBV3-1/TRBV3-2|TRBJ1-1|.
CASSQVPDTEAFF
TGTGCCAGCAGCCAAGTCCCGGACACTGAAGCTTTCTTT
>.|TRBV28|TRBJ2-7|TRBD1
CASRLRDRGSHEQYF
TGTGCCAGCAGGCTCCGGGACAGGGGTTCCCACGAGCAGTACTTC
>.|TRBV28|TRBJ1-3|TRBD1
CASSFPHPYRQGAENTIYF
TGTGCCAGCAGTTTTCCCCACCCCTACCGACAGGGGGCCGAAAACACCATATATTTT
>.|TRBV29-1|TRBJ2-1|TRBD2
CSVGGASGILTTSYNEQFF
TGCAGCGTTGGGGGCGCTAGCGGGATTCTCACAACATCCTACAATGAGCAGTTCTTC
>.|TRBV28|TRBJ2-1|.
CASSLGAGADEQFF
TGTGCCAGCAGTTTAGGGGCAGGGGCCGATGAGCAGTTCTTC
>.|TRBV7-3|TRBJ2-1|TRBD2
CASSPGGNEQFF
TGTGCCAGCAGTCCGGGGGGGAATGAGCAGTTCTTC
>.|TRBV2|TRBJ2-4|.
CASSEAVGVAKNIQYF
TGTGCCAGCAGTGAAGCTGTAGGGGTGGCCAAAAACATTCAGTACTTC
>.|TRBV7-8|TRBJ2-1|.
CASSLTTSGSYNEQFF
TGTGCCAGCAGCTTAACTACATCCGGCTCCTACAATGAGCAGTTCTTC
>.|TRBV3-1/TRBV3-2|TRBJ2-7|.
CASSPGMSYEQYF
TGTGCCAGCAGCCCAGGGATGAGCTACGAGCAGTACTTC
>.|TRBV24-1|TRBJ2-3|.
CATSDLGRGSTDTQYF
TGTGCCACCAGTGATTTGGGGCGGGGAAGCACAGATACGCAGTATTTT
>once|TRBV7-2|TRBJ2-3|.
CASSPDRSGDTQYF
TGTGCCAGCAGCCCCGACAGGTCGGGCGATACGCAGTATTTT
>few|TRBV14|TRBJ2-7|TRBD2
CASSQGYRFLADKSYEQYF
TGTGCCAGCAGCCAAGGTTATCGTTTTCTAGCGGACAAATCCTACGAGCAGTACTTC
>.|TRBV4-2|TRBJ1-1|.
CASSPGMGTEAFF
TGTGCCAGCAGCCCAGGGATGGGCACTGAAGCTTTCTTT
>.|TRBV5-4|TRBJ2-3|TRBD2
CASRELGGRGTDTQYF
TGTGCCAGCAGGGAGTTAGGCGGGAGAGGCACAGATACGCAGTATTTT
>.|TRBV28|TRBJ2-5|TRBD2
CASSPRDYKETQYF
TGTGCCAGCAGTCCCCGGGACTATAAAGAGACCCAGTACTTC
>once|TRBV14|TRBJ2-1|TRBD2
CASSQGLAGEIYEQFF
TGTGCCAGCAGCCAGGGACTAGCGGGAGAGATCTATGAGCAGTTCTTC
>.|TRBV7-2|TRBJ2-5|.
CASSYLQGSETQYF
TGTGCCAGCAGCTACTTACAGGGATCGGAGACCCAGTACTTC
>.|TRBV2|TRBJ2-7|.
CASSSTGILYEQYF
TGTGCCAGCAGTTCCACAGGGATTTTGTACGAGCAGTACTTC
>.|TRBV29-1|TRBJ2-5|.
CSVGLGLGETQYF
TGCAGCGTGGGGCTAGGGTTGGGAGAGACCCAGTACTTC
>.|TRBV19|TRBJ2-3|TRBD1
CASSPWTGDQAPDTQYF
TGTGCCAGTAGTCCTTGGACAGGGGATCAGGCACCAGATACGCAGTATTTT
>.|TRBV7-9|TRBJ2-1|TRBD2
CASSAGTMDEQFF
TGTGCCAGCAGCGCCGGGACTATGGATGAGCAGTTCTTC
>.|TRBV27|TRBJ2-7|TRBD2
CASSLTSGRTYEQYF
TGTGCCAGCAGTTTAACTAGCGGGAGGACCTACGAGCAGTACTTC
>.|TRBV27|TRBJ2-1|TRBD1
CASSSSGTGYSEQFF
TGTGCCAGCAGTTCGTCCGGGACAGGGTACAGTGAGCAGTTCTTC
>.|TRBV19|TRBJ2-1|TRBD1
CASSPRTGKQFF
TGTGCCAGTAGTCCCCGGACAGGGAAGCAGTTCTTC
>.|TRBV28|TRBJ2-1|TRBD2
CASTNSPRLAGNNEQFF
TGTGCCAGCACCAATTCCCCACGACTAGCGGGGAACAATGAGCAGTTCTTC
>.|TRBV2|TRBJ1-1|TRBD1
CASSSGQGYTEAFF
TGTGCCAGCAGTTCTGGACAGGGGTACACTGAAGCTTTCTTT
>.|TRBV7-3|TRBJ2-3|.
CASSLNGDSVSTDTQYF
TGTGCCAGCAGCTTAAACGGGGATTCAGTTAGCACAGATACGCAGTATTTT
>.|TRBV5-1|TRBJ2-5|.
CASSIAPSDLNDF
TGCGCCAGCAGCATCGCTCCTAGCGACCTCAATGACTTC
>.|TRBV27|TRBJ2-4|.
CASSPLLAKNIQYF
TGTGCCAGCAGCCCCTTACTAGCCAAAAACATTCAGTACTTC
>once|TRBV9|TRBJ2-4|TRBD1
CASSVGRGLAKNIQYF
TGTGCCAGCAGCGTAGGCAGGGGGCTGGCCAAAAACATTCAGTACTTC
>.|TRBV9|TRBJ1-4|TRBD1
CASSPRQGEEKLFF
TGTGCCAGCAGCCCCCGACAGGGAGAAGAAAAACTGTTTTTT